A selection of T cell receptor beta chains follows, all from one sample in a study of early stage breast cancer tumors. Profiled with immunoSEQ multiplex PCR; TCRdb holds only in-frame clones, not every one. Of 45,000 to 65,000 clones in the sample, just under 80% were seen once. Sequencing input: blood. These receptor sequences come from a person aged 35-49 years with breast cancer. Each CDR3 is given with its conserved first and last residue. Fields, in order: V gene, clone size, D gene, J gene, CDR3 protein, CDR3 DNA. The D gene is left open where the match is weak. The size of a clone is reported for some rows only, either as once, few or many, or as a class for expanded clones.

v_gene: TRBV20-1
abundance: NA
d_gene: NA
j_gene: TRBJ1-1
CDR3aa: CSARGEVEAFF
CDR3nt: TGCAGTGCTAGGGGTGAGGTTGAAGCTTTCTTT

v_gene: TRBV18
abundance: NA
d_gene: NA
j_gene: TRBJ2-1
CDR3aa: CASSRSRGDNEQFF
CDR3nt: TGTGCCAGCTCACGAAGTCGGGGTGACAATGAGCAGTTCTTC

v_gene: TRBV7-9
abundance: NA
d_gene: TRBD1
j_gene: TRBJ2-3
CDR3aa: CASSPGQWRTDTQYF
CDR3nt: TGTGCCAGCAGCCCGGGACAGTGGCGGACAGATACGCAGTATTTT

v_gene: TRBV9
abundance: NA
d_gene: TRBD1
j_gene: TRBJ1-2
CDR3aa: CASSASGTGFHSGYTF
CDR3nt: TGTGCCAGCAGCGCCTCCGGGACAGGTTTTCATAGTGGCTACACCTTC

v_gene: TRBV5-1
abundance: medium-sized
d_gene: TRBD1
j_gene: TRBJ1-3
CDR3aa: CASSTTGEAGNTIYF
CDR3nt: TGCGCCAGCAGTACTACAGGGGAAGCTGGAAACACCATATATTTT

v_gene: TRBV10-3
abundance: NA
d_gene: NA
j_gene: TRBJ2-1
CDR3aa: CAISDQGYNEQFF
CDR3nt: TGTGCCATCAGTGATCAAGGGTACAATGAGCAGTTCTTC

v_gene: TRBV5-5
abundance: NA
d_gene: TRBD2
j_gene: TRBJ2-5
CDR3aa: CASSLPSGTGETQYF
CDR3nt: TGTGCCAGCAGCTTACCGAGCGGGACCGGAGAGACCCAGTACTTC

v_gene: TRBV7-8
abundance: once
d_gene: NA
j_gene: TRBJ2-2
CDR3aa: CASSLPRESHPLDTGELFF
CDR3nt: TGTGCCAGCAGCTTACCCCGGGAGTCCCACCCCCTAGACACCGGGGAGCTGTTTTTT

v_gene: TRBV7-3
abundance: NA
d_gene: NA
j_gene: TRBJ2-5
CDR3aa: CASSLRGHRIGYQETQYF
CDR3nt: TGTGCCAGCAGCTTAAGGGGGCACAGAATTGGGTACCAAGAGACCCAGTACTTC

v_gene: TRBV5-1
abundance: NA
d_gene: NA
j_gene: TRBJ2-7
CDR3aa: CASSDSYEQYF
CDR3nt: TGCGCCAGCAGCGACAGCTACGAGCAGTACTTC

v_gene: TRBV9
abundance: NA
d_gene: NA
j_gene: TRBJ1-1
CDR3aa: CASSVGASDTNTEAFF
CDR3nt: TGTGCCAGCAGCGTAGGTGCCAGCGACACGAACACTGAAGCTTTCTTT

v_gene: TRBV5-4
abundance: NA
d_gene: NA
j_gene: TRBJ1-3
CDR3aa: CASSLDPTFSGNTIYF
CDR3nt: TGTGCCAGCAGCTTGGACCCTACTTTCTCTGGAAACACCATATATTTT

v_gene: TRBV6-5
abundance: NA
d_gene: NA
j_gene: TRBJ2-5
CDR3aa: CASSYSPRPGEGTQYF
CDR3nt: TGTGCCAGCAGTTACTCGCCCAGGCCGGGAGAAGGGACCCAGTACTTC

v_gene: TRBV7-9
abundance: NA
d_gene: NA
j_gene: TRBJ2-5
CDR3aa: CASSLGQGMETQYF
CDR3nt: TGTGCCAGCAGCTTAGGTCAGGGGATGGAGACCCAGTACTTC

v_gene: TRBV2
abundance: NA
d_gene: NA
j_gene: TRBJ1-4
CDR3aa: CASRPGEANEKLFF
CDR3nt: TGTGCCAGCAGGCCTGGTGAGGCTAATGAAAAACTGTTTTTT

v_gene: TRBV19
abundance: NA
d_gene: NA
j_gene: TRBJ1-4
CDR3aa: CASRGEKLFF
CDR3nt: TGTGCCAGTAGAGGGGAAAAACTGTTTTTT

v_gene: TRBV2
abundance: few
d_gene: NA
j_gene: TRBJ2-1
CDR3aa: CASSEGVHPYNEQFF
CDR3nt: TGTGCCAGCAGTGAAGGGGTCCACCCCTACAATGAGCAGTTCTTC

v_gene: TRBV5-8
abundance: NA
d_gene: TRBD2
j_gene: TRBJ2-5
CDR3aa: CASSSGLWETQYF
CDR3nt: TGTGCCAGCAGCTCGGGACTATGGGAGACCCAGTACTTC

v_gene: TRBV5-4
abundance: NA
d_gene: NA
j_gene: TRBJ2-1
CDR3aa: CASSLVGGPGNEQFF
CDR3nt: TGTGCCAGCAGCTTGGTTGGGGGGCCAGGCAATGAGCAGTTCTTC

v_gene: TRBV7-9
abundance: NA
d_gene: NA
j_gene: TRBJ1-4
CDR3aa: CASSLSKGLEKLFF
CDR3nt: TGTGCCAGCAGCTTAAGTAAGGGCCTGGAAAAACTGTTTTTT

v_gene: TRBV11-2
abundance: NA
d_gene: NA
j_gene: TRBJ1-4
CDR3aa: CASSSWGGLNEKLFF
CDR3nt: TGTGCCAGCAGCTCGTGGGGAGGTCTTAATGAAAAACTGTTTTTT

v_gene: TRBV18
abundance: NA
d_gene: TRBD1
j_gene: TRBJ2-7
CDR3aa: CASSPAGQGLYEQYF
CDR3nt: TGTGCCAGCTCACCCGCGGGACAGGGCCTCTACGAGCAGTACTTC

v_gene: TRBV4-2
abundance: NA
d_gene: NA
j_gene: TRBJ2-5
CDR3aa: CASSQDGSGLRETQYF
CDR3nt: TGTGCCAGCAGCCAAGATGGGTCGGGATTACGGGAGACCCAGTACTTC

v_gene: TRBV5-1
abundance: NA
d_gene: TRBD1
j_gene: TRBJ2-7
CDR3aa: CASSLRGQGYEQYF
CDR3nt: TGCGCCAGCAGCTTACGGGGACAGGGCTACGAGCAGTACTTC

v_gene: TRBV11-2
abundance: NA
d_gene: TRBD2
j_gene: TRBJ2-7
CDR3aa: CASSPRGGDRYEQYF
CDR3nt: TGTGCCAGCAGCCCACGGGGGGGAGACCGCTACGAGCAGTACTTC

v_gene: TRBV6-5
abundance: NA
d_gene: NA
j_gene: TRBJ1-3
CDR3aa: CASQVTTAGNTIYF
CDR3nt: TGTGCCAGCCAGGTGACTACTGCTGGAAACACCATATATTTT

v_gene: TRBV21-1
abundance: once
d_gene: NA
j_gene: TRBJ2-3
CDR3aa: CASIVFGAGSADTQYF
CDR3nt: NA

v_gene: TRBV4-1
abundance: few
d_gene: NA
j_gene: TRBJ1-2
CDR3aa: CASSQEPGYGYTF
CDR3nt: TGCGCCAGCAGCCAAGAACCGGGCTATGGCTACACCTTC

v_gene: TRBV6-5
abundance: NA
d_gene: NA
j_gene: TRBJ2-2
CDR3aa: CASSYRENTGELFF
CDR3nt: TGTGCCAGCAGTTACAGGGAGAACACCGGGGAGCTGTTTTTT

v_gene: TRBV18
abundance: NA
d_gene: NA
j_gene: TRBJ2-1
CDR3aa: CASSYKLAEQFF
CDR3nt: TGTGCCAGCTCATATAAGCTAGCGGAGCAGTTCTTC

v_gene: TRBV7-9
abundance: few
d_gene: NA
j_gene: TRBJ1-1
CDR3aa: CASSLTGRESRLKNTEAFF
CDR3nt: TGTGCCAGCAGCTTAACTGGCAGGGAATCGCGACTTAAGAACACTGAAGCTTTCTTT

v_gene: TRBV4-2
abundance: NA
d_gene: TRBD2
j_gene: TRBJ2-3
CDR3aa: CASSQDPVSGSTDTQYF
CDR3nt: TGTGCCAGCAGCCAAGACCCAGTTAGCGGGAGCACAGATACGCAGTATTTT

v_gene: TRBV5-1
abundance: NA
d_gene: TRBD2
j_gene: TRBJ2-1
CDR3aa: CASSLGASGSREQFF
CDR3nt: TGCGCCAGCAGCTTGGGTGCTAGCGGGAGTCGTGAGCAGTTCTTC

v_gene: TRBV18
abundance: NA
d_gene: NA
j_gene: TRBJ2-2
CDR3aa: CASSSTSRGVSGGTGELFF
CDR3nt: TGTGCCAGCTCGTCGACGAGTAGGGGAGTCAGTGGTGGCACCGGGGAGCTGTTTTTT

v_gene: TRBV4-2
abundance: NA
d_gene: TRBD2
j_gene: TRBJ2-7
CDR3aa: CASSPRTSGSSYEQYF
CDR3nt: TGTGCCAGCAGCCCTCGGACTAGCGGGAGCTCCTACGAGCAGTACTTC

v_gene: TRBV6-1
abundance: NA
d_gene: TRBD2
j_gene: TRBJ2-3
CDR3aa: CASSGSTASGPDTQYF
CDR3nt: TGTGCCAGCAGTGGGTCCACGGCTAGCGGCCCAGATACGCAGTATTTT

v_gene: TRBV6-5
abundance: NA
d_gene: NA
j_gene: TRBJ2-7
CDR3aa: CASSYGSAKQYF
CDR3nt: TGTGCCAGCAGTTACGGATCGGCCAAGCAGTACTTC

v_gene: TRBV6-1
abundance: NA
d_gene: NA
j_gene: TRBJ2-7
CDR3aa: CASSKGEREIYEQYF
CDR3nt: TGTGCCAGCAGTAAGGGGGAGAGGGAGATCTACGAGCAGTACTTC

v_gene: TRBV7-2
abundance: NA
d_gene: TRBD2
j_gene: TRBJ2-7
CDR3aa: CASSPDAGGLSYEQYF
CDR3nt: TGTGCCAGCTCACCGGACGCGGGAGGTCTATCCTACGAGCAGTACTTC

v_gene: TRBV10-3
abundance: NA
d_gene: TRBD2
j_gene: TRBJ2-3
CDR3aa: CAISDHTYVLAEFSTDTQYF
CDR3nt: TGTGCCATCAGTGACCATACGTACGTGCTAGCGGAATTTAGCACAGATACGCAGTATTTT

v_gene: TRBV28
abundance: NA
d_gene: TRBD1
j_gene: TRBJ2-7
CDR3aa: CASSLNRGLYEQYF
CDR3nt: TGTGCCAGCAGTTTAAACAGGGGGCTTTACGAGCAGTACTTC

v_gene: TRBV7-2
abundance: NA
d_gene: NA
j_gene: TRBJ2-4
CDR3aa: CASSFLPTVAKNIQYF
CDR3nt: TGTGCCAGCAGCTTCTTACCGACCGTAGCCAAAAACATTCAGTACTTC

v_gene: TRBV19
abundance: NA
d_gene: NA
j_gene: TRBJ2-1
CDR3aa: CASSMADLTDGEQFF
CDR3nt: TGTGCCAGTAGTATGGCCGATCTAACCGACGGTGAGCAGTTCTTC

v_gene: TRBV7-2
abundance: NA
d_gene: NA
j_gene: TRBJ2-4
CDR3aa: CASSLGSLDIQYF
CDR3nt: TGTGCCAGCAGCTTAGGATCCCTTGACATTCAGTACTTC

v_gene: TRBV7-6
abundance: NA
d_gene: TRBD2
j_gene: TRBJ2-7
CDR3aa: CASSSLAGGTYEQYF
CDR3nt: TGTGCCAGCAGCTCCCTAGCGGGAGGGACCTACGAGCAGTACTTC

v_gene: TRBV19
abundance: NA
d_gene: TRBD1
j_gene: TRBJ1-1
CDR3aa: CASRRGQGARGNTEAFF
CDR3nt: TGTGCCAGTAGAAGGGGACAGGGGGCGCGGGGGAACACTGAAGCTTTCTTT

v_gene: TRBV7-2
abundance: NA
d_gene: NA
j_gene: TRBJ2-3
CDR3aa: CASSLSGISDTQYF
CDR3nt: TGTGCCAGCAGCTTAAGTGGGATAAGTGATACGCAGTATTTT

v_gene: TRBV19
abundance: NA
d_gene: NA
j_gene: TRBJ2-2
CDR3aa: CASSENTGELFF
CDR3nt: TGTGCCAGTAGCGAGAACACCGGGGAGCTGTTTTTT

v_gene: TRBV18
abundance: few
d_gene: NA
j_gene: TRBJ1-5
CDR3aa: CASSKTVEDQPQHF
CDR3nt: TGTGCCAGCTCAAAGACAGTCGAGGATCAGCCCCAGCATTTT

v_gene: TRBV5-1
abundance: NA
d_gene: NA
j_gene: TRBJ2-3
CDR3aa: CASSADPGVVDTQYF
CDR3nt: TGCGCCAGCAGCGCGGACCCGGGCGTAGTAGATACGCAGTATTTT

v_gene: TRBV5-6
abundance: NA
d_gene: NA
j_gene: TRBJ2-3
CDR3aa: CASKLNARREVTDTQYF
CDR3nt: TGTGCCAGCAAGCTCAATGCGAGGAGGGAGGTCACAGATACGCAGTATTTT

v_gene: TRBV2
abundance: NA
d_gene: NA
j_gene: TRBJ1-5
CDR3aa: CASSEALSRSQPQHF
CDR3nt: TGTGCCAGCAGTGAAGCGCTGAGTAGATCTCAGCCCCAGCATTTT

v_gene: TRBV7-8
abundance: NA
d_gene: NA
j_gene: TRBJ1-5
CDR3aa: CASSPDRRWVSNQPQHF
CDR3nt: TGTGCCAGCAGCCCCGACAGGAGGTGGGTTAGCAATCAGCCCCAGCATTTT

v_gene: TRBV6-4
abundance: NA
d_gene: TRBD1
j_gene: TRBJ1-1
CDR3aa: CASRRTGGTEAFF
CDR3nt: TGTGCCAGCCGGAGGACAGGGGGCACTGAAGCTTTCTTT

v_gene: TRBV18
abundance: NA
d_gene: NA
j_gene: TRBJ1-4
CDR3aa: CASSPPSGGSYGTNEKLFF
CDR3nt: TGTGCCAGCTCACCACCCTCAGGAGGGTCGTATGGAACTAATGAAAAACTGTTTTTT

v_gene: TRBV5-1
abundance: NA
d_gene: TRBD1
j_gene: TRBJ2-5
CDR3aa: CASRSGTAEETQYF
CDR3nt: TGCGCCAGCAGGTCGGGGACAGCAGAAGAGACCCAGTACTTC